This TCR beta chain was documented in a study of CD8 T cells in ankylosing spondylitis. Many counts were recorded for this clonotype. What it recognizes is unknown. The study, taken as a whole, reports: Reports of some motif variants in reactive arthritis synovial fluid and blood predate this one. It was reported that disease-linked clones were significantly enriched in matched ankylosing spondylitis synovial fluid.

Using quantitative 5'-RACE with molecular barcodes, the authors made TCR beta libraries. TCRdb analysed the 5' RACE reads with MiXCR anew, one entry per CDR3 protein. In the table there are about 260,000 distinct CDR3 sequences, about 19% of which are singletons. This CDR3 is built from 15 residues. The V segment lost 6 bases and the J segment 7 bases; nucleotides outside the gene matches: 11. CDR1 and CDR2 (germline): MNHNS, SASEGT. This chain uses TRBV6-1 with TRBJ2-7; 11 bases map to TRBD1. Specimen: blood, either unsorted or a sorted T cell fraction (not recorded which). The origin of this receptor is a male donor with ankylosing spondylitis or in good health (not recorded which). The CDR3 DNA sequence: TGTGCCAGCAGGGGGACAGGGGGAGTATCTTGGGAGCAGTACGTC. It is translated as CASRGTGGVSWEQYV.